Here is one T cell receptor (beta chain) with its context. The source of the sample is a study of blood T cell repertoires in COVID-19. Study-wide background: PBMCs, B-cell-depleted T cells, or T cells provided the cDNA or gDNA that made up the material.

Produced via immunoSEQ multiplex PCR; TCRdb's table is partial and in-frame only. The sample has roughly 30,000 clones; 85% to 95% are singletons. The V gene end was trimmed by 4 bases and the J gene end by 4 bases; junction bases not matched to a gene: 6. Germline V gene data show CDR1 as MNHEY and CDR2 as SVGEGT. This CDR3 is built from 14 residues. The sequenced sample was peripheral blood. V is TRBV6-2 or TRBV6-3 and J is TRBJ1-1, with 7 bases matching TRBD1. The receptor was derived from a woman in her seventies with COVID-19, enrolled during active disease. The CDR3 spells CASSLEGAVTEAFF. The CDR3 DNA sequence: TGTGCCAGCAGTTTAGAGGGGGCGGTCACTGAAGCTTTCTTT.